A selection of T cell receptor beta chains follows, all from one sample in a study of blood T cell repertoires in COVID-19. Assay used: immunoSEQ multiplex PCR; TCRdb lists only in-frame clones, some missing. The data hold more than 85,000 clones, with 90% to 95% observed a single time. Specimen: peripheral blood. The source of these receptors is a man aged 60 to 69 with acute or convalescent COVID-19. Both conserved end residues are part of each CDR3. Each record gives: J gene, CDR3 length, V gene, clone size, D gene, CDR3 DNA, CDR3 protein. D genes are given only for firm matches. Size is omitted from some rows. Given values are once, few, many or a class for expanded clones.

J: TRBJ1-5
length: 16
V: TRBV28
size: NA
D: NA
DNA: TGTGCCAGCACCTTCGGGGGTCCGGGGAGCAATCAGCCCCAGCATTTT
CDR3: CASTFGGPGSNQPQHF

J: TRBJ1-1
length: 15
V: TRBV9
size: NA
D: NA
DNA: TGTGCCAGCAGCCCATCGAGGGGGGGAAACACTGAAGCTTTCTTT
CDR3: CASSPSRGGNTEAFF

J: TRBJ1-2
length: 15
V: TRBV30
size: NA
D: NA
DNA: TGTGCCTGGAGTGGCGGGCAGACGAAAAACTATGGCTACACCTTC
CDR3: CAWSGGQTKNYGYTF

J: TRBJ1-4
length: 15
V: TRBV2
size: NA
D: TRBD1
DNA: TGTGCCAGCAGCCTCTCGACAGGGACGGCTGAAAAACTGTTTTTT
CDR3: CASSLSTGTAEKLFF

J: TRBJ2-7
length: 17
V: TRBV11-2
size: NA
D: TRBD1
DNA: TGTGCCAGCAGCCTATCAGATCCGGGACAGGGGGAATACGAGCAGTACTTC
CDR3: CASSLSDPGQGEYEQYF

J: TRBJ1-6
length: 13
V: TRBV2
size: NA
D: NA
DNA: TGTGCCAGCACACCCTCTAGAGTCTCACCCCTCCACTTT
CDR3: CASTPSRVSPLHF

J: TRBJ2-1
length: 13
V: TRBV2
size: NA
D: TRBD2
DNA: TGTGCCACATACGGGACTAGGTACAATGAGCAGTTCTTC
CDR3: CATYGTRYNEQFF

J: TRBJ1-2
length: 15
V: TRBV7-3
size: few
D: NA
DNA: TGTGCCAGCAGCTTACCCGACCGACAGCGATATGGCTACACCTTC
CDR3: CASSLPDRQRYGYTF

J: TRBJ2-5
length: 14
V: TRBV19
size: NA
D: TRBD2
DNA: TGTGCCAGTAAACGACTAGCGGGGGAAGAGACCCAGTACTTC
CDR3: CASKRLAGEETQYF

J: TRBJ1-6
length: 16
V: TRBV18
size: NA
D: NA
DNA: TGTGCCAGCTCACCAATTTTTCAGGCGGGCAATTCACCCCTCCACTTT
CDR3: CASSPIFQAGNSPLHF

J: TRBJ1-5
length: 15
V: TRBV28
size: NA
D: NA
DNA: TGTGCCAGCCCCCCGAGCAGGGGACGGAATCAGCCCCAGCATTTT
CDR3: CASPPSRGRNQPQHF

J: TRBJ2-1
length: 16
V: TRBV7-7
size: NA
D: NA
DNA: TGTGCTAGCAGCCCCGGGGTGGCTAGCTCCTACAATGAGCAGTTCTTC
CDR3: CASSPGVASSYNEQFF

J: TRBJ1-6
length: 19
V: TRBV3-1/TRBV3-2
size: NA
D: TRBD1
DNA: TGTGCCAGCAGCCAGGGACAGCCGACCCAGAGCTCCTATAATTCACCCCTCCACTTT
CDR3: CASSQGQPTQSSYNSPLHF

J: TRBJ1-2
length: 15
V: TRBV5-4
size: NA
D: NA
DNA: TGTGCCAGCAGCTTGGTTAACAGGGAAAACTATGGCTACACCTTC
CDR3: CASSLVNRENYGYTF

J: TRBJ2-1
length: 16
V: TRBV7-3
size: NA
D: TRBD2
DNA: TGTGCCAGCAGCCCGGGGACTAGCGGGAGACTCAATGAGCAGTTCTTC
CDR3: CASSPGTSGRLNEQFF

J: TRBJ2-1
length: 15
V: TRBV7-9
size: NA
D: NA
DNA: TGTGCCAGCAGCTATCGGGACTTGACCTACAATGAGCAGTTCTTC
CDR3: CASSYRDLTYNEQFF